Sequencing of this T cell receptor beta chain was carried out in a study of cytotoxic CD8 clonotypes in ibrutinib-treated CLL. On the study more broadly: Following treatment for a median about 12 months, range 6 to 36, response samples were then taken. Whole-study results and caveats: Having risen at ibrutinib response, clonality had fallen back toward baseline by progression.

The V end was cut by 3 bases, the J end by 10 bases, with 22 bases between. This CDR3 comprises 15 residues. The germline V gene encodes CDR1 LNHDA and CDR2 SQIVND (reference sequence). Relative to its sample, this clone is medium-sized (0.01 to 0.1%). The antigen is not known. Deep sequencing aimed at 1 in 200,000 to 1 in 1 million T cells' resolution. Clones were sequenced by immunoSEQ multiplex PCR, and TCRdb holds only the in-frame ones, with some missing. The sample has about 45,000 clones; under 80% are singletons. This receptor was taken from a human donor with chronic lymphocytic leukemia. The material was PBMCs, obtained after 24 months of ibrutinib treatment. This chain uses TRBV19 with TRBJ2-7, with TRBD1 as a possible D gene (5 bases). The CDR3 is CASSITGPGPSVQYF. CDR3 DNA sequence: TGTGCCAGTAGTATTACCGGGCCAGGGCCTTCGGTCCAGTACTTC.